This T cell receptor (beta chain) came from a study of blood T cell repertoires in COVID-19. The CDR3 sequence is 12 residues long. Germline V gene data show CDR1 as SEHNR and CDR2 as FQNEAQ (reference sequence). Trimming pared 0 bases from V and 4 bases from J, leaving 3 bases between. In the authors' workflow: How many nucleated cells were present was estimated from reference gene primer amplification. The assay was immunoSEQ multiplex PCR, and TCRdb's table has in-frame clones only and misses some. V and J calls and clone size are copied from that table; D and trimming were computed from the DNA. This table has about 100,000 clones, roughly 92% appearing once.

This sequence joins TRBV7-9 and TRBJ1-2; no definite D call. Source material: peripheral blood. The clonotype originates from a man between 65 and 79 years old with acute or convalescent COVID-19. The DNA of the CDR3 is TGTGCCAGCAGCTTAGCTCGCTATGGCTACACCTTC. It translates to CASSLARYGYTF.